The clone carrying this T cell receptor (beta chain) was picked up a small number of times. What it recognizes is unknown. The sample originates from a study of CD8 T cells in ankylosing spondylitis. General study findings and limits: About 8 highly homologous variants made up a TCR beta motif, and this motif appeared characteristic of ankylosing spondylitis blood.

One entry per CDR3 protein, called by TCRdb with MiXCR from the 5' RACE reads. The table records around 300,000 distinct CDR3 sequences, less than 25% of them present only once. CDR1 and CDR2 (germline): DFQATT, SNEGSKA (reference sequence). The CDR3 spans 13 residues. Trimming took 1 base from V and 10 from J, leaving 11 bases between them. The chain carries TRBV20-1 and TRBJ1-6; no firm D call. Source material: blood, either unsorted or a sorted T cell fraction (not recorded which). The sequence was obtained from a female donor with ankylosing spondylitis or in good health (not recorded which). The CDR3 here is CSARAAGKSPLHF. The CDR3 DNA reads TGCAGTGCTAGAGCTGCGGGGAAATCACCCCTCCACTTT.